This T cell receptor (beta chain) derives from a study of T cell responses to AZD1222 COVID-19 vaccine. Whole-study findings and limits: Increased Spike-specific TCR breadth and depth were observed after two AZD1222 doses. Most donors were white British and more were female, and clonal diversity was possibly underestimated.

Assay: immunoSEQ multiplex PCR; the TCRdb copy retains only in-frame clones and omits some. The sample includes some 170,000 clones, 91% of them seen just once. Germline V gene lookup returns CDR1 SGHNT and CDR2 YENEEA. This CDR3 has 13 amino acids. V shed 3 bases and J shed 0 bases, with 5 bases lying between them. As regards this clone: Its antigen remains unknown.

Sequenced material: peripheral blood, taken 28 days after the second AZD1222 dose. The rearrangement uses TRBV11-3 and TRBJ1-1; no firm D call. This clonotype originated in an adult who received the AZD1222 COVID-19 vaccine. The CDR3 protein is CASSFTVNTEAFF. CDR3 in DNA: TGTGCCAGCAGCTTTACAGTGAACACTGAAGCTTTCTTT.